This T cell receptor beta chain was captured in a study of control samples from healthy donors and cancer patients (dated by TCRdb to 2019 to 2021). Here V drops 6 bases and J drops 0 bases, and the junction holds 9 bases not matched to any gene. Including the terminal cysteine and phenylalanine, the CDR3 comprises 16 residues. Only CDR3 DNA is held: 48 bases, read in frame from base 1. From the germline V gene (reference sequence), CDR1 is MNHEY and CDR2 is SMNVEV. As regards this clone: Its antigen is currently not known. No much larger clone is present one base from it, and per-base qualities are unavailable.

The protocol used for the library was the immunoSEQ multiplex PCR assay. TCRdb took over this immuneACCESS table, retaining in-frame rearrangements with V and J assigned. Such tables are incomplete; in checked studies, under half of the missing clones stem from an unresolved V gene, and the remainder is unexplained. For this sample the table gives about 92,000 clones, of which around 80% were detected only once. About 9.2% of the sample lies in the top ten. Sequenced sample: blood. The TCR comes from an older woman in good health. This chain joins TRBV27 to TRBJ2-3; 7 junctional bases match TRBD1. The CDR3 sequence is CASSSQGQPSTDTQYF. The DNA reads TGTGCCAGCAGCAGCCAGGGACAGCCTAGCACAGATACGCAGTATTTT.